This record covers a single T cell receptor (beta chain). This sample is drawn from a study of T cell responses to AZD1222 COVID-19 vaccine. Losses at the gene ends were 1 base for V and 5 bases for J; bases not matched to a gene: 5. In germline, CDR1 is LGHDT, CDR2 YNNKEL (reference sequence). The CDR3 is 15 amino acids. The repertoire was sequenced with immunoSEQ multiplex PCR; TCRdb's copy has only in-frame clones and lacks some. Of 70,000 or so clones in the sample, over 60% were seen once. The source material was peripheral blood, sampled on day 0 of AZD1222 vaccination. The rearrangement links TRBV3-1 (or the pseudogene TRBV3-2) to TRBJ2-7, with 10 bases matching TRBD2. This TCR was recovered from an adult in good health. The CDR3 reads CASSQVTGTSDEQYF. Written as DNA, the CDR3 is TGTGCCAGCAGCCAAGTAACCGGGACTAGCGACGAGCAGTACTTC.